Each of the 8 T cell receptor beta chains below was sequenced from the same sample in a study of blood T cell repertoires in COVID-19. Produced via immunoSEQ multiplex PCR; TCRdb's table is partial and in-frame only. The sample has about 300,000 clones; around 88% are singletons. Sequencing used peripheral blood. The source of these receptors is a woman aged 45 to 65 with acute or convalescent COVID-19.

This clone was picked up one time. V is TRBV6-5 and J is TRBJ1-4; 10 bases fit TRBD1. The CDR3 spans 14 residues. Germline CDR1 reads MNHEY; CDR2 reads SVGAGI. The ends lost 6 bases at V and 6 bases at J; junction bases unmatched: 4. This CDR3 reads CASRSTGGYEKLFF. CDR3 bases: TGTGCCAGCAGGTCGACAGGGGGCTATGAAAAACTGTTTTTT.

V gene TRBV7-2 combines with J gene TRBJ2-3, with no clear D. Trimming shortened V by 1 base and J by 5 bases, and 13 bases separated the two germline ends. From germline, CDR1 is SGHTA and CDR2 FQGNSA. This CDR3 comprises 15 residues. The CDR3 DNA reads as TGTGCCAGCAGCTTAGTAGGTCTAGTGAAAGATACGCAGTATTTT. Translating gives CASSLVGLVKDTQYF.

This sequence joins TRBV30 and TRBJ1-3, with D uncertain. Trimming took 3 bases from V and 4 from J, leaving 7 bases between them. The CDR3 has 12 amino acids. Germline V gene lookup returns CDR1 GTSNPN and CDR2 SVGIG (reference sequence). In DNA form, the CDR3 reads TGTGCCTGGAGCAGCGTGGGAAACACCATATATTTT. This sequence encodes CAWSSVGNTIYF.

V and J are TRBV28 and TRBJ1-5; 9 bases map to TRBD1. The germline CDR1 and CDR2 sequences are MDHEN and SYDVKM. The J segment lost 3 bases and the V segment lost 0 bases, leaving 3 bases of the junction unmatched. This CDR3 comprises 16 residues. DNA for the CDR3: TGTGCCAGCAGTTTATGGGGACAGGGATACAATCAGCCCCAGCATTTT. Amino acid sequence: CASSLWGQGYNQPQHF.

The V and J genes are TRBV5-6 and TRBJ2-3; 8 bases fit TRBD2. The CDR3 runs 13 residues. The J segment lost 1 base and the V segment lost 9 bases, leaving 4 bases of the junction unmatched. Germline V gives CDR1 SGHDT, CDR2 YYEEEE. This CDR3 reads CATGLGGTDTQYF. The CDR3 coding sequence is TGTGCCACGGGACTAGGTGGCACAGATACGCAGTATTTT.

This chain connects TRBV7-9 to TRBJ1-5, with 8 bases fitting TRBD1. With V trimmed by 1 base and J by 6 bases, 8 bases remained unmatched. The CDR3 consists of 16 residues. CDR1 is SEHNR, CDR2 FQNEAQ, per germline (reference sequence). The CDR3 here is CASSLVRQGAIQPQHF. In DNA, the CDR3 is TGTGCCAGCAGCTTAGTGAGGCAGGGGGCGATTCAGCCCCAGCATTTT.

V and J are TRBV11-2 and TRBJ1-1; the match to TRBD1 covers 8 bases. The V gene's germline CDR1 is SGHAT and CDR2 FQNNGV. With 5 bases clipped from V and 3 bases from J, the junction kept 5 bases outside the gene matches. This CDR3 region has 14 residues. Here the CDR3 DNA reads TGTGCCAGCAGCAAGTACAGGGGGGACACTGAAGCTTTCTTT. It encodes CASSKYRGDTEAFF. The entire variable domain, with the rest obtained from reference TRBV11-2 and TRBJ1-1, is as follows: EAGVAQSPRYKIIEKRQSVAFWCNPISGHATLYWYQQILGQGPKLLIQFQNNGVVDDSQLPKDRFSAERLKGVDSTLKIQPAKLEDSAVYLCASSKYRGDTEAFFGQGTRLTVV.

The CDR3 coding sequence is TGTGCCAGCAACTTATACACAGATACGCAGTATTTT. It is translated as CASNLYTDTQYF. The V and J genes are TRBV2 and TRBJ2-3; D ambiguous. The CDR3 runs 12 residues. Germline V gene data show CDR1 as SNHLY and CDR2 as FYNNEI. Between the trimmed V and J ends, which lost 7 bases and 2 bases, there was a span of 7 bases.